This TCR beta chain was recorded in a study of untreated major depressive disorder (dated by TCRdb to the late 2010s). For the study in its entirety: The study was a cross-sectional case-control comparison of T cell phenotype and TCR repertoire between antidepressant-free major depressive disorder patients and individually matched non-depressed controls. The sequencing was a follow-up to the differences in Vbeta 5.1, Vbeta 11 and Vbeta 22 usage that flow cytometry had picked up across the whole cohort. Beyond this particular receptor, the publication reports: Because of the strict matching and exclusion criteria, the study sample was comparatively small, which limits how generalizable the findings are. For the sequencing comparisons, one-tailed planned tests were applied to only three preselected Vbeta families. Sequencing confirmed higher TRBV05-01 (Vbeta 5.1) usage among CD4+ T cells of depressed patients than controls, with p = 0.040 in a one-tailed test. In every sequenced subject, all of the top five TRBV05-01 clones were private clones. TRBV25-01 and TRBV02-01 usage followed the flow-cytometry pattern but did not reach statistical significance in the sequencing data.

The Qiagen DNeasy Blood and Tissue Kit was used to extract total genomic DNA from the purified CD4+ T cells. Using immunoSEQ immunosequencing protocols, the TCRbeta CDR3 region, as defined by IMGT, was amplified and sequenced. Regarding the original processing steps: Preprocessing of raw sequence data for PCR and sequencing error correction was performed by the immunoSEQ service. After being loaded into the immunoSEQ Analyzer, the data underwent further analysis with VDJtools v1.0.7. Patient-control differences were tested with the paired Wilcoxon signed-rank test. The immuneACCESS repertoire file appears here via TCRdb, limited to in-frame rearrangements. These files lack a portion of the clones; in checked studies, under half of the deficit traces to unresolved V genes, and the cause of the others is not known. From that table come the V and J calls and clone size; the DNA was used to work out D and trimming. This sample lists about 22,000 clones; roughly 89% were detected once. The leading ten clones occupy 0.45% to 0.6% of the sample.

Each depressed patient was pairwise matched to a non-depressed control for sex, age, current smoking status and body mass index. European descent was reported for all participants. Controls scored 5 or less on the Quick Inventory of Depressive Symptoms-Self Report and had no mood disorder, either currently or at any point in their lifetime. Major medical conditions, Axis I/II comorbidities, regular medication or illicit drug use, and drinking over 100 g alcohol weekly were applied as exclusion criteria for all participants. About 30 ml of peripheral blood was collected from each participant into EDTA tubes. Thawed PBMCs underwent magnetic negative selection with the BD IMag Human CD4 T Lymphocyte Enrichment Set to purify CD4+ T cells. The CD4+ enrichment method typically yielded around 95% purity as confirmed by flow cytometry. A subgroup of a few case-control pairs, chosen blind to the chemokine receptor expression and flow-cytometric repertoire skewing results, underwent TCRbeta sequencing. All blood samples were collected in the morning at 8:00 a.m., and PBMCs were isolated by Ficoll-Hypaque gradient centrifugation. Until being assayed, PBMCs were kept in liquid nitrogen after cryopreservation by gradual cooling to -80 degrees C.

From V the trimming removes 3 bases and from J it removes 4 bases, while the gene matches leave 0 bases of the junction unaccounted for. The CDR3 numbers 14 residues from cysteine through phenylalanine. This entry keeps only the CDR3 DNA: 42 bases, framed from base 1. The germline V gene (reference sequence) sets CDR1 to GTSNPN and CDR2 to SVGIG. On this clone itself: Its antigen specificity is not known. It has no much larger one-base neighbor in the sample; base qualities were not kept.

The material sequenced was CD4+ T cells from PBMCs. The source is a woman aged 40 to 55 in good health. The rearrangement joined TRBV30 to TRBJ2-5; 15 bases in between match TRBD2. The sequence in DNA is TGTGCCTGGAGGGGACTAGCGGGAGGAGAGACCCAGTACTTC. It translates as CAWRGLAGGETQYF. With all but the CDR3 taken from the reference TRBV30 and TRBJ2-5 genes, the full variable domain is: SQTIHQWPATLVQPVGSPLSLECTVEGTSNPNLYWYRQAAGRGLQLLFYSVGIGQISSEVPQNLSASRPQDRQFILSSKKLLLSDSGFYLCAWRGLAGGETQYFGPGTRLLVL.